The 18 T cell receptor beta chains below all came from one sample that was sequenced in a study of shared clonotypes between healthy human individuals. Assay: immunoSEQ multiplex PCR; the TCRdb copy retains only in-frame clones and omits some. This table holds roughly 2 million clones, almost 96% found once. Sample: naive CD4+ T cells sorted from blood. Noted subset: CD45RA+ positively selected. These receptors came from a man in his late teens or twenties in good health.

V usage is TRBV9 and J usage is TRBJ1-1, with a tentative D call TRBD1 (6 bases). The CDR3 length is 14 residues. The V gene's germline CDR1 is SGDLS and CDR2 YYNGEE. V lost 3 bases, J lost 3 bases, and 12 bases lay in between. CDR3 in amino acids: CASSANDRYTEAFF. CDR3 coding DNA: TGTGCCAGCAGCGCCAATGACAGGTACACTGAAGCTTTCTTT. Supplemented by reference TRBV9 and TRBJ1-1, the full variable domain reads DSGVTQTPKHLITATGQRVTLRCSPRSGDLSVYWYQQSLDQGLQFLIQYYNGEERAKGNILERFSAQQFPDLHSELNLSSLELGDSALYFCASSANDRYTEAFFGQGTRLTVV.

This sequence joins TRBV20-1 and TRBJ1-1; D uncertain. Germline lookup yields CDR1 DFQATT and CDR2 SNEGSKA (reference sequence). The CDR3 totals 10 residues. The V and J ends lost 7 bases and 2 bases respectively, with 5 bases between them. CDR3 region: CSVENTEAFF. The CDR3 coding sequence is TGCAGTGTGGAAAACACTGAAGCTTTCTTT.

The chain combines TRBV10-2 with TRBJ1-3, with a tentative D call TRBD1 (5 bases). This CDR3 has 14 amino acids. V was cut by 2 bases and J by 4 bases, with 9 bases left in between. Germline V gene sequence: CDR1 WSHSY, CDR2 SAAADI. CDR3 sequence reads: CASSEQGVGNTIYF. The DNA for the CDR3 is TGCGCCAGCAGTGAGCAAGGGGTCGGAAACACCATATATTTT.

This chain connects TRBV11-2 to TRBJ1-4; 9 bases line up with TRBD1. The CDR3 has 15 residues. The junction had 10 bases not matched to a gene; V was cut back by 6 bases and J by 8 bases. The germline CDR1 and CDR2 sequences are SGHAT and FQNNGV. Written as DNA, the CDR3 is TGTGCCAGCAGTTTCACGGACAGGGGAGGAGAAAAACTGTTTTTT. Its protein is CASSFTDRGGEKLFF.

This clone was seen a single time. V is TRBV6-5 and J is TRBJ2-5; either TRBD1 or TRBD2 may supply D (7 bases each). The assigned J gene may be wrong: the sequence end matches TRBJ2-7 better. CDR3 length: 15 residues. CDR1 is MNHEY, CDR2 SVGAGI, per germline. Written as DNA, the CDR3 is TGTGCCAGCAGCCAGGGAGGGGGCGCATACTACGAGCAGTACTTC. This gives the protein CASSQGGGAYYEQYF.

V is TRBV6-5 and J is TRBJ2-5, with D uncertain. Trimming took off 6 bases at V and 5 bases at J, with 16 bases between the two ends. The germline V gene has CDR1 MNHEY and CDR2 SVGAGI. The CDR3 covers 14 residues. The CDR3 here is CASSPPGPFETQYF. The CDR3 DNA follows: TGTGCCAGCAGCCCCCCGGGCCCTTTCGAGACCCAGTACTTC.

The chain joins TRBV29-1 to TRBJ2-5; D is perhaps TRBD2 (6 bases). The CDR3 consists of 11 residues. Germline assignment: CDR1 SQVTM and CDR2 ANQGSEA. V lost 6 bases to trimming and J lost 4 bases, with 9 bases between them. The CDR3 sequence is CSVRAGETQYF. The CDR3 bases are TGCAGCGTAAGAGCGGGAGAGACCCAGTACTTC.

This clone was seen a handful of times. The rearrangement joins TRBV30 to TRBJ1-1; weak D call: TRBD1 (6 bases). The CDR3 spans 16 residues. Deletions cut 2 bases from V and 1 base from J, with 17 bases between. Germline V CDR1 and CDR2: GTSNPN, SVGIG (reference sequence). The CDR3 region is CAWSTLPGVGNTEAFF. As DNA, the CDR3 is TGTGCCTGGAGTACACTCCCAGGGGTGGGGAACACTGAAGCTTTCTTT.

This clone was seen just once. The CDR3 loop is CASSLIPRENTEAFF. CDR3 DNA sequence: TGTGCCAGCAGTTTAATTCCCAGGGAGAACACTGAAGCTTTCTTT. This sequence joins TRBV2 and TRBJ1-1; D is perhaps TRBD1 (5 bases). Trimming pared 5 bases from V and 1 base from J, leaving 14 bases between. The length of the CDR3 is 15 residues. Germline loops: CDR1 SNHLY, CDR2 FYNNEI.

The chain has TRBV5-1 and TRBJ2-3; D is possibly TRBD1 or TRBD2 (5 bases each). The CDR3 spans 18 residues. Trimming pared 0 bases from V and 5 bases from J, leaving 22 bases between. Germline V gene data show CDR1 as SGHRS and CDR2 as YFSETQ. The CDR3 DNA reads TGCGCCAGCAGCTTGGGGGACGGACACAGTAATTTGAGAGATACGCAGTATTTT. It codes for CASSLGDGHSNLRDTQYF.

Concerning this clone: The sample contains more than one DNA sequence encoding this CDR3. This rearrangement joins TRBV6-5 to TRBJ1-1; D may be TRBD1 (5 bases). The V gene's germline CDR1 is MNHEY and CDR2 SVGAGI. The CDR3 spans 13 residues. V was trimmed by 2 bases and J by 4 bases, leaving 8 bases between them. Here the CDR3 reads CASSYGGSTEAFF. The CDR3 bases are TGTGCCAGCAGTTACGGGGGAAGCACTGAAGCTTTCTTT.

This clone turned up a few times. The chain joins TRBV7-2 to TRBJ1-2; D is unresolved. The germline V gene encodes CDR1 SGHTA and CDR2 FQGNSA. The CDR3 contains 15 residues. V lost 1 base, J lost 0 bases, and 9 bases lay in between. The CDR3 region is CASSLVTQTNYGYTF. In DNA, the CDR3 is TGTGCCAGCAGCTTAGTGACGCAAACTAACTATGGCTACACCTTC.

This chain links TRBV5-1 with TRBJ2-2; 8 nucleotides agree with TRBD2. Germline V CDR1 and CDR2: SGHRS, YFSETQ. V gave up 5 bases and J gave up 6 bases; unmatched junction bases: 12. The CDR3 runs to 16 residues. CDR3: CASRPAGLGAAGELFF. DNA of the CDR3: TGCGCCAGCAGGCCAGCGGGACTAGGGGCGGCCGGGGAGCTGTTTTTT.

J is TRBJ1-1 and V is TRBV7-8, with 8 positions matching TRBD1. The CDR3 has 14 amino acids. The germline gives CDR1 SGHVS, CDR2 FQNEAQ. The V and J ends lost 3 bases and 1 base, in that order; junction bases with no gene match: 1. CDR3 sequence: CASSFGQGNTEAFF. The CDR3 coding sequence is TGTGCCAGCAGCTTCGGACAGGGGAACACTGAAGCTTTCTTT.

The chain combines TRBV2 with TRBJ1-4; 7 bases align to TRBD1. V shed 4 bases, J shed 4 bases, and the junction held 3 bases outside the gene matches. Germline CDR1 and CDR2: SNHLY and FYNNEI. This CDR3 has 14 amino acids. The CDR3 spells CASSGRQGNEKLFF. The CDR3 DNA reads as TGTGCCAGCAGTGGGAGACAGGGTAATGAAAAACTGTTTTTT.

The CDR3 reads CASSTSGGLTDTQYF. CDR3 DNA sequence: TGTGCCAGCTCAACTAGCGGGGGACTCACAGATACGCAGTATTTT. The chain has TRBV18 and TRBJ2-3, with 11 bases matching TRBD2. Germline V gives CDR1 KGHSH, CDR2 LQKENI. This CDR3 is built from 15 residues. The V segment lost 5 bases and the J segment 2 bases; nucleotides outside the gene matches: 3.

This chain connects TRBV6-6 to TRBJ1-5; TRBD1 might be the D (5 bases). Germline CDR1 is MNHNY and CDR2 is SVGAGI (reference sequence). The V end lost 5 bases, the J end lost 5 bases, and 10 bases lay between the germline ends. The CDR3 is 13 residues long. The chain's CDR3 is CASSRQPDQPQHF. The CDR3 nucleotides are TGTGCCAGCAGTCGACAGCCCGATCAGCCCCAGCATTTT.

Note on this clone: The same CDR3 can be traced to other DNA sequences in this sample. The V and J genes are TRBV18 and TRBJ1-2; no reliable D call. The CDR3 has 13 amino acids. Germline V gene lookup returns CDR1 KGHSH and CDR2 LQKENI. V gave up 3 bases and J gave up 4 bases, with 9 bases separating them. The CDR3 is CASSPPGTYGYTF. The DNA of the CDR3 is TGTGCCAGCTCACCTCCAGGTACCTATGGCTACACCTTC.